The count of the clone carrying this T cell receptor beta chain is one. The sample comes from a study of sequential checkpoint blockade in melanoma. Regarding treatment: randomized to nivolumab then ipilimumab (arm A) or the reverse (arm B). Trimming left V 4 bases short and J 0 bases short, with 13 bases between. The CDR3 totals 15 residues. Germline values: CDR1 SGHRS, CDR2 YFSETQ. TCRdb keeps only in-frame clones here, not all; method: immunoSEQ multiplex PCR. The sample yields 9,000 to 13,000 clones, 25% to 30% seen once. The receptor was derived from a human donor with melanoma. The rearrangement links TRBV5-1 to TRBJ1-1; no clear D. This specimen consisted of tumor tissue (inferred from file names), obtained from a patient given nivolumab and ipilimumab in sequence. The CDR3 loop is CASSPLGRMNTEAFF. DNA of the CDR3: TGCGCCAGCAGCCCATTAGGACGAATGAACACTGAAGCTTTCTTT.